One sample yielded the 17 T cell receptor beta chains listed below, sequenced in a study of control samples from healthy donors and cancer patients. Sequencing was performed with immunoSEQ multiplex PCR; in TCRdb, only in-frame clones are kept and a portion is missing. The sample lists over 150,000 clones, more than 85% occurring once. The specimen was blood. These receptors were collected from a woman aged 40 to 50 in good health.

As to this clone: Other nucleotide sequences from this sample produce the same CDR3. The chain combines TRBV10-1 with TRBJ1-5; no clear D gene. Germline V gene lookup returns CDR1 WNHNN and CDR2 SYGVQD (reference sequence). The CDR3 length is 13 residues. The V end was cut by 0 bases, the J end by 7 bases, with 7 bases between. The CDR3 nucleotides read TGCGCCAGCAGTGAGTCGATAGGGCAGCCCCAGCATTTT. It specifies CASSESIGQPQHF.

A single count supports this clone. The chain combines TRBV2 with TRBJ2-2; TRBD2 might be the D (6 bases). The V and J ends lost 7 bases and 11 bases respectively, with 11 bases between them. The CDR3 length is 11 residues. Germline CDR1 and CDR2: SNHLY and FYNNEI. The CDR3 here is CASTPSVELFF. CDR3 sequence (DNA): TGTGCCAGCACCCCTAGCGTTGAGCTGTTTTTT. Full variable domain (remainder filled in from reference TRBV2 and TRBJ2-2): EPEVTQTPSHQVTQMGQEVILRCVPISNHLYFYWYRQILGQKVEFLVSFYNNEISEKSEIFDDQFSVERPDGSNFTLKIRSTKLEDSAMYFCASTPSVELFFGEGSRLTVL.

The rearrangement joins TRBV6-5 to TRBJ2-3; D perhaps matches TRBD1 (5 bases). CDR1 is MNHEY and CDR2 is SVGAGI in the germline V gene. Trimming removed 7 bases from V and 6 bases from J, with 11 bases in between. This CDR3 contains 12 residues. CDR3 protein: CASKGWADTQYF. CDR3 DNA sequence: TGTGCCAGCAAGGGGTGGGCCGATACGCAGTATTTT.

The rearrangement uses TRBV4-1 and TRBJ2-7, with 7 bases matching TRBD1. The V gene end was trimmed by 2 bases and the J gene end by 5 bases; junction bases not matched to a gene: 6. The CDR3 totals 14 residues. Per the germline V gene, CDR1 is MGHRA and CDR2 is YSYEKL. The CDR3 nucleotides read TGCGCCAGCAGCCAACAGACAGGGACCCACGAGCAGTACTTC. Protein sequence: CASSQQTGTHEQYF.

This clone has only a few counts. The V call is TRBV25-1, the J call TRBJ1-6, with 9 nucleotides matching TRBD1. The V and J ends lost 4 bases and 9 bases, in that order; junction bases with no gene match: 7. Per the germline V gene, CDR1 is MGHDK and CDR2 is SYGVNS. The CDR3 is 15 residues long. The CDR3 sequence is CASSANRDRVSPLHF. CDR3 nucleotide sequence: TGTGCCAGCAGTGCCAACCGGGACAGGGTTTCACCCCTCCACTTT.

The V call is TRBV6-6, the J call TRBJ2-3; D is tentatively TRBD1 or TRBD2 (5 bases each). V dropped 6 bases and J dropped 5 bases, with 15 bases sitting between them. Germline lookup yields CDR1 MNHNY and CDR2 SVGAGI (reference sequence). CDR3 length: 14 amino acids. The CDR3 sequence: CASSNGGGGDTQYF. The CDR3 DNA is TGTGCCAGCAGCAATGGGGGTGGGGGAGATACGCAGTATTTT.

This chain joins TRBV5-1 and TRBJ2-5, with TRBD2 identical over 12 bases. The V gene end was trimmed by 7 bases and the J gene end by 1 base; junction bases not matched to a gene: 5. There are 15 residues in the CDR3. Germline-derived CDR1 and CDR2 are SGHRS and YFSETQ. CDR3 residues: CASGGLAGTQETQYF. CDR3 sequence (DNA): TGCGCCAGCGGAGGACTAGCGGGGACCCAAGAGACCCAGTACTTC.

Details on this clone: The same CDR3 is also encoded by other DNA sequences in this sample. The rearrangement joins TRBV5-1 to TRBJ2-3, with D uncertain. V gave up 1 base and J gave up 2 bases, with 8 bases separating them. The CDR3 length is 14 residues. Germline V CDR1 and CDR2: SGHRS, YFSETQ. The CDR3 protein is CASSLMGFTDTQYF. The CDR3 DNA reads TGCGCCAGCAGCTTGATGGGGTTCACAGATACGCAGTATTTT.

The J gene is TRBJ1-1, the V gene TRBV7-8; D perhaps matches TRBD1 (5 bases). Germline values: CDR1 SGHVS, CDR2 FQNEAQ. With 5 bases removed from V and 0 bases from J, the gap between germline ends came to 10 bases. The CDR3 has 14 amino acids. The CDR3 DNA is TGTGCCAGCAGCGAAAGGGGCTTGAACACTGAAGCTTTCTTT. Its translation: CASSERGLNTEAFF.

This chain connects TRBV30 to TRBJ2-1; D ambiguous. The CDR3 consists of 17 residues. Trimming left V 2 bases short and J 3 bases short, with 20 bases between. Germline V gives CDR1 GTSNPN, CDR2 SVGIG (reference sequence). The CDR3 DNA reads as TGTGCCTGGAGTCCGGCTACGGGCTATTTGAACTACAATGAGCAGTTCTTC. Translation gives CAWSPATGYLNYNEQFF. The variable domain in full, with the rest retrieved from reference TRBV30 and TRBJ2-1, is SQTIHQWPATLVQPVGSPLSLECTVEGTSNPNLYWYRQAAGRGLQLLFYSVGIGQISSEVPQNLSASRPQDRQFILSSKKLLLSDSGFYLCAWSPATGYLNYNEQFFGPGTRLTVL.

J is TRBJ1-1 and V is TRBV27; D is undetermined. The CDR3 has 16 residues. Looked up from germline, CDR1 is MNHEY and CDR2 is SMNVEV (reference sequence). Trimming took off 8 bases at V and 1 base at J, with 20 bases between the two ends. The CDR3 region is CASGPRGQSSNTEAFF. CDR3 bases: TGTGCCAGCGGACCCCGAGGGCAGTCCTCGAACACTGAAGCTTTCTTT.

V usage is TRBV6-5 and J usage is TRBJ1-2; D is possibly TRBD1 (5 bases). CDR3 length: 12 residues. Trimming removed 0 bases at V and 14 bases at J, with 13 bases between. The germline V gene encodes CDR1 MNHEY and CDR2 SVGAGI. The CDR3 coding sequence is TGTGCCAGCAGTTACTCCGGTGGGGGAAATACCTTC. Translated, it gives CASSYSGGGNTF.

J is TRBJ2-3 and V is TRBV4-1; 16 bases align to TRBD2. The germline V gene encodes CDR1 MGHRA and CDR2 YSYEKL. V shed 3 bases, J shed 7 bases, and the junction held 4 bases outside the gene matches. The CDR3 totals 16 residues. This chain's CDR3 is CASSQGLAGGQNTQYF. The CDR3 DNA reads TGCGCCAGCAGCCAGGGACTAGCGGGGGGGCAAAATACGCAGTATTTT.

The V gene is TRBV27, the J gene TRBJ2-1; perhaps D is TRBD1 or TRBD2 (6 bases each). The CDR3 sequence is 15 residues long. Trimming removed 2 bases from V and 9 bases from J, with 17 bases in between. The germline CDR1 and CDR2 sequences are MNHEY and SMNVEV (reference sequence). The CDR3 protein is CASSLVGGAKGEQFF. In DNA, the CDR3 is TGTGCCAGCAGTTTAGTCGGGGGCGCGAAAGGTGAGCAGTTCTTC.

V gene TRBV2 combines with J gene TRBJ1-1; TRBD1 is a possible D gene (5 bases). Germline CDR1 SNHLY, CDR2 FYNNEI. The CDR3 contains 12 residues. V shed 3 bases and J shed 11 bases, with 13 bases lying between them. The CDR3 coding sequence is TGTGCCAGCAGTGACGACAGAACTTCGGCTTTCTTT. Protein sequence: CASSDDRTSAFF. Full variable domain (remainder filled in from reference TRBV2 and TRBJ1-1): EPEVTQTPSHQVTQMGQEVILRCVPISNHLYFYWYRQILGQKVEFLVSFYNNEISEKSEIFDDQFSVERPDGSNFTLKIRSTKLEDSAMYFCASSDDRTSAFFGQGTRLTVV.

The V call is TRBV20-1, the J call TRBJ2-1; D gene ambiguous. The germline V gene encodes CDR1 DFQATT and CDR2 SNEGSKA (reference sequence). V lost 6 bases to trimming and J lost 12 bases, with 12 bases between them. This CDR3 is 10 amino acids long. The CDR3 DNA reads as TGCAGTGCGATGGCCGTTGGGCAGTTCTTC. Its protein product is CSAMAVGQFF.

The CDR3 DNA reads TGTGCCAGCAGCTTGGTAGGTGGCAGCCGCTATGGCTACACCTTC. Translated: CASSLVGGSRYGYTF. The V and J genes are TRBV5-5 and TRBJ1-2; D gene ambiguous. V was cut by 0 bases and J by 4 bases, with 13 bases left in between. The CDR3 runs 15 residues. Germline values: CDR1 SGHKS, CDR2 YYEKEE (reference sequence).